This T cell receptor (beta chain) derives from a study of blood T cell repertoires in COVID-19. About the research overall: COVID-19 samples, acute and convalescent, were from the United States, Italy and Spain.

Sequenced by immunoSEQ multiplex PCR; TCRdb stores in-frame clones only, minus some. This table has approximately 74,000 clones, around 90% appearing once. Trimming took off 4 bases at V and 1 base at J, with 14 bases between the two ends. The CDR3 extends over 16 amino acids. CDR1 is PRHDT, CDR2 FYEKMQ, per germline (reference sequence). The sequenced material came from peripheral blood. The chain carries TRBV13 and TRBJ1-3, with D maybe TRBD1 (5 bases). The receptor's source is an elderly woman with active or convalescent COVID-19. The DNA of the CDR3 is TGTGCCAGCAGCTCATCCGTCTCAGGGTCTGGAAACACCATATATTTT. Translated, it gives CASSSSVSGSGNTIYF.